The T cell receptor beta chain under discussion was sequenced for a study of beta chain features in type 1 diabetes. The entirety of the isolated RNA underwent reverse transcription, so expressed TCRB transcripts were sequenced. Method: immunoSEQ multiplex PCR; TCRdb's copy keeps in-frame clones and lacks some. The sample lists about 360,000 clones; roughly an eighth were seen once. The CDR3 covers 15 residues. The purity of all sorted populations exceeded 98%. This clonotype originated in a man in his late teens or twenties in good health. Input material: naive CD4+ T cells from blood. This chain joins TRBV21-1 and TRBJ2-7; the D segment call TRBD2 is taken from the table without a DNA check. TRBV21-1 is recorded as a pseudogene. The CDR3 bases are TGTGCCAGCAGCAAAGCCGGACTCACCACCTACGAGCAGTACTTC. Residues: CASSKAGLTTYEQYF.